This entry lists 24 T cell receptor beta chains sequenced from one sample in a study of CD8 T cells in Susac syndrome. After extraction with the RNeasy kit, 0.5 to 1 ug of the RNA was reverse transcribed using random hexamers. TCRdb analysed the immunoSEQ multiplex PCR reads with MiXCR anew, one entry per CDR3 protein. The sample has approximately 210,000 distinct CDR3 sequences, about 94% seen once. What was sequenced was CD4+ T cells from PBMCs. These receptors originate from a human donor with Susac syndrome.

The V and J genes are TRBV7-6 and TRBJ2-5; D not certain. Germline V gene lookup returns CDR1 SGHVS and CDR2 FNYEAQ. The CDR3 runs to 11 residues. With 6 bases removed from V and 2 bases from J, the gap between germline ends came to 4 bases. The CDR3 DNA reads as TGTGCCAGCAGTAAACAAGAGACCCAGTACTTC. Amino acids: CASSKQETQYF.

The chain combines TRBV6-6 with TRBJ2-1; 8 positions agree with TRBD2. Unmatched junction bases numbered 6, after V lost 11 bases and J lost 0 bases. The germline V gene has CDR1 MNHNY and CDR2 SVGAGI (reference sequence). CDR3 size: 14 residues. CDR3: CASLRGGSYNEQFF. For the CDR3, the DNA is TGTGCCTCTCTCCGGGGGGGCTCCTACAATGAGCAGTTCTTC.

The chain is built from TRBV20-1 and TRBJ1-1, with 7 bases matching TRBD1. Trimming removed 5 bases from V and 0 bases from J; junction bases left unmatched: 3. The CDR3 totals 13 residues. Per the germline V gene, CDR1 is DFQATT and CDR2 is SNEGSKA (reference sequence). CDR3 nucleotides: TGCAGTGCTTCACAGGGGATGAACACTGAAGCTTTCTTT. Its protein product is CSASQGMNTEAFF.

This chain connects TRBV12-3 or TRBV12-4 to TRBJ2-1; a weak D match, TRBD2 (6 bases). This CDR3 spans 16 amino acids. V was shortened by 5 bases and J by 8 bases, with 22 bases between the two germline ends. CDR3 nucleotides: TGTGCCAGCAGTCCCATCCCCCAAGCGGGTCTGTATGAGCAGTTCTTC. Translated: CASSPIPQAGLYEQFF.

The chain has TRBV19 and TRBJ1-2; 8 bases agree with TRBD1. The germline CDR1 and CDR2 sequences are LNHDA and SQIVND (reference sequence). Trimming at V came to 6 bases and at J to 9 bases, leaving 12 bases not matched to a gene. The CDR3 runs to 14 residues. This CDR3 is CASRDREIYGRYTF. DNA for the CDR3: TGTGCCAGTAGGGACAGGGAGATCTATGGCCGCTACACCTTC. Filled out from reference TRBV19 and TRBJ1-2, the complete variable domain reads DGGITQSPKYLFRKEGQNVTLSCEQNLNHDAMYWYRQDPGQGLRLIYYSQIVNDFQKGDIAEGYSVSREKKESFPLTVTSAQKNPTAFYLCASRDREIYGRYTFGSGTRLTVV.

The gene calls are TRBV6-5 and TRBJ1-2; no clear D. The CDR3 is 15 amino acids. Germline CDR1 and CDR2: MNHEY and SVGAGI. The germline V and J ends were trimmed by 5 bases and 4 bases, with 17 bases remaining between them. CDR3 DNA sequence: TGTGCCAGCAGTCGTACATCTTCCAGTCCCTATGGCTACACCTTC. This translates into CASSRTSSSPYGYTF.

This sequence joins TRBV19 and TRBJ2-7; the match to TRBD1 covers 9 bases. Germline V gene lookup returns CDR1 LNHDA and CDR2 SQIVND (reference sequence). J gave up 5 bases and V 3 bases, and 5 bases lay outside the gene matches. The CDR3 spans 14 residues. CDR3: CASSITGGANEQYF. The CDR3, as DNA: TGTGCCAGTAGTATTACAGGGGGCGCGAACGAGCAGTACTTC. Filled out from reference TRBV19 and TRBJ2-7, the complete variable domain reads DGGITQSPKYLFRKEGQNVTLSCEQNLNHDAMYWYRQDPGQGLRLIYYSQIVNDFQKGDIAEGYSVSREKKESFPLTVTSAQKNPTAFYLCASSITGGANEQYFGPGTRLTVT.

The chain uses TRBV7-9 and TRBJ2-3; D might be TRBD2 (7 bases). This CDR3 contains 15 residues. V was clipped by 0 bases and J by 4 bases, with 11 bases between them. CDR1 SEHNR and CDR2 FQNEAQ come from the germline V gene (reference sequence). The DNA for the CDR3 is TGTGCCAGCAGCTTAGCGGGGGGGCTCTCAGATACGCAGTATTTT. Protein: CASSLAGGLSDTQYF. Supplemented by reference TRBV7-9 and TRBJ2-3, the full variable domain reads DTGVSQNPRHKITKRGQNVTFRCDPISEHNRLYWYRQTLGQGPEFLTYFQNEAQLEKSRLLSDRFSAERPKGSFSTLEIQRTEQGDSAMYLCASSLAGGLSDTQYFGPGTRLTVL.

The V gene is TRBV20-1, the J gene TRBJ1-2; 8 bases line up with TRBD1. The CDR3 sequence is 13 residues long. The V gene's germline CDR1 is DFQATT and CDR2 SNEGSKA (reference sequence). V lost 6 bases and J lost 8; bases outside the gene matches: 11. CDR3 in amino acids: CSAMLQGAGGYTF. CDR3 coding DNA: TGCAGTGCAATGCTTCAGGGGGCAGGCGGCTACACCTTC.

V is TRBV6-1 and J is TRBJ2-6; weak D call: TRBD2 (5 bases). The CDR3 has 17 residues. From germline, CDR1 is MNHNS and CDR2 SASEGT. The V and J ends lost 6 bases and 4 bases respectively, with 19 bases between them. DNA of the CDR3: TGTGCCAGCAGCAGCCGGGGATCTTCTTCCGGGGCCAACGTCCTGACTTTC. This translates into CASSSRGSSSGANVLTF.

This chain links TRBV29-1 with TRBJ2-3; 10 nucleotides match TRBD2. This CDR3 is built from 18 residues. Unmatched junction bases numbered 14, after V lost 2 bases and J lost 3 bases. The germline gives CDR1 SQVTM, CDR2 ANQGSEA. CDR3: CSVESRLAGASITDTQYF. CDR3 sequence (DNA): TGCAGCGTTGAAAGTAGGCTAGCGGGGGCCTCGATTACAGATACGCAGTATTTT.

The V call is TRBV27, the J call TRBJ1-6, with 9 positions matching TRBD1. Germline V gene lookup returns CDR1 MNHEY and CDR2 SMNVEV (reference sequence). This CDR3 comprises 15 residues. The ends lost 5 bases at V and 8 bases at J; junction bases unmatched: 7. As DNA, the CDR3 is TGTGCCAGCAGTCCGGACAGGGGAGTGGATTCACCCCTCCACTTT. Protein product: CASSPDRGVDSPLHF.

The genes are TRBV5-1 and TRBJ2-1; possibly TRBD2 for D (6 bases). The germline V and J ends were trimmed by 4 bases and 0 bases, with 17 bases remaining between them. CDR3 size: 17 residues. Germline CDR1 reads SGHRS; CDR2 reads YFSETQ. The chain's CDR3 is CASSPTIVGSSYNEQFF. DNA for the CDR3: TGCGCCAGCAGCCCTACGATAGTCGGGAGCTCCTACAATGAGCAGTTCTTC.

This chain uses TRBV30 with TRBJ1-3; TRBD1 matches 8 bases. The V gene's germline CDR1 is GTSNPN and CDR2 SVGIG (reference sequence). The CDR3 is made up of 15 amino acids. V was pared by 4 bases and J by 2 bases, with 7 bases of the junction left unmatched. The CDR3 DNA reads TGTGCCTGGACAGGGGGCGCGGGGCCTGGAAACACCATATATTTT. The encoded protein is CAWTGGAGPGNTIYF. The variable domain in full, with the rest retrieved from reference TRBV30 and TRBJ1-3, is SQTIHQWPATLVQPVGSPLSLECTVEGTSNPNLYWYRQAAGRGLQLLFYSVGIGQISSEVPQNLSASRPQDRQFILSSKKLLLSDSGFYLCAWTGGAGPGNTIYFGEGSWLTVV.

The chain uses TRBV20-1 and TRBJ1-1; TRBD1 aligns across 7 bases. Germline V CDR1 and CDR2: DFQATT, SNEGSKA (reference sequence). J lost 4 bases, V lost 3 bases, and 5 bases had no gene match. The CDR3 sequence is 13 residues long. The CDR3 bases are TGCAGTGCTAGGGCCAGGGGGACCACTGAAGCTTTCTTT. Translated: CSARARGTTEAFF.

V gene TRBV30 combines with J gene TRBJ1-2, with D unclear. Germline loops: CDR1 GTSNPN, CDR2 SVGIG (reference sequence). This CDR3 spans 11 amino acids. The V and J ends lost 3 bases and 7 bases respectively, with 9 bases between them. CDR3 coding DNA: TGTGCCTGGAGCGGCGGGAGTGGCTACACCTTC. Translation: CAWSGGSGYTF.

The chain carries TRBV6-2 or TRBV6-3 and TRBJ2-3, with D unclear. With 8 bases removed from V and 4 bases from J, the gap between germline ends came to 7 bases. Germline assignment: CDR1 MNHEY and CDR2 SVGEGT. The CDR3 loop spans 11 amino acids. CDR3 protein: CASYRADTQYF. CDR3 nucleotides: TGTGCCAGCTACCGGGCAGATACGCAGTATTTT.

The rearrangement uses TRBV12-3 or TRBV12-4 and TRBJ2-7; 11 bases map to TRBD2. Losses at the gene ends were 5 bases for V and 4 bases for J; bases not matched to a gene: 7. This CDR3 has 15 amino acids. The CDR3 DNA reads TGTGCCAGCAGTCCATGGGCTAGCGGGGGGTACGAGCAGTACTTC. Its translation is CASSPWASGGYEQYF.

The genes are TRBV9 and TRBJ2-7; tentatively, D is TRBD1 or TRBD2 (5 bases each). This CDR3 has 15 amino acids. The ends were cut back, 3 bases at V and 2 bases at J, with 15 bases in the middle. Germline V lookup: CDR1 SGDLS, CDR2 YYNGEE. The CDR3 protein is CASSDHSGAPYEQYF. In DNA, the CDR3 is TGTGCCAGCAGCGACCACTCCGGGGCCCCCTACGAGCAGTACTTC.

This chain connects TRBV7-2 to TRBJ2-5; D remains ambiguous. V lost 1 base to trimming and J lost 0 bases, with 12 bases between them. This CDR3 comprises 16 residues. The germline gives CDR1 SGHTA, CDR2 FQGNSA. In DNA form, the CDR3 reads TGTGCCAGCAGCTTAGGGGCCAACGGCAACCAAGAGACCCAGTACTTC. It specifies CASSLGANGNQETQYF. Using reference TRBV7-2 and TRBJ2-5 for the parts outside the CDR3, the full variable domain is GAGVSQSPSNKVTEKGKDVELRCDPISGHTALYWYRQSLGQGLEFLIYFQGNSAPDKSGLPSDRFSAERTGGSVSTLTIQRTQQEDSAVYLCASSLGANGNQETQYFGPGTRLLVL.

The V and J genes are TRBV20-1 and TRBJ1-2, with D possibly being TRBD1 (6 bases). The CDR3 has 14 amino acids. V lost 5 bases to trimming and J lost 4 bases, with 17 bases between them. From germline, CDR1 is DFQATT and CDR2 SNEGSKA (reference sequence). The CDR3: CSALQGSRGYGYTF. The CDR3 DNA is TGCAGTGCTTTACAGGGTAGTAGAGGCTATGGCTACACCTTC.

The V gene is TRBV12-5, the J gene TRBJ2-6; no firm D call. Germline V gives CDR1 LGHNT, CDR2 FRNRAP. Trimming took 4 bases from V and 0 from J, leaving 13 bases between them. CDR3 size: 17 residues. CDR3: CASGSRVQSSGANVLTF. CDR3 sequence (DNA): TGTGCTAGTGGTTCAAGGGTACAAAGCTCTGGGGCCAACGTCCTGACTTTC.

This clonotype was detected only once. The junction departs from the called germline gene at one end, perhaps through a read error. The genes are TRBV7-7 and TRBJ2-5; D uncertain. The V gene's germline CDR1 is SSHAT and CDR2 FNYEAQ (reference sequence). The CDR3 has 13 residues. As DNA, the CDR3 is TGTGCTAGCAGCTTAGATGCAGAAGAGACCCAGTACTTC. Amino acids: CASSLDAEETQYF.

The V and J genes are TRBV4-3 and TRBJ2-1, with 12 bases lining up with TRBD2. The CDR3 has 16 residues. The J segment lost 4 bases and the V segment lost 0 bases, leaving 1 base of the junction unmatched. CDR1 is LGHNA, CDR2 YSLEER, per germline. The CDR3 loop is CASSQDTSGGYNEQFF. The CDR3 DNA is TGCGCCAGCAGCCAAGATACTAGCGGGGGGTACAATGAGCAGTTCTTC.